This T cell receptor beta chain originates from a study of T cell repertoires in cytomegalovirus infection. Study observations and caveats: The cumulative frequency of public TCR beta families distinguished individuals who carried CMV together with the relevant HLA. Ex vivo responses were dominated by HLA-C-restricted CMV-specific TCR beta clonotypes.

TCRdb itself ran the reads through MiXCR, one entry per CDR3 protein. This sample has approximately 700,000 distinct CDR3 sequences, with 35% to 40% found just once. This CDR3 has 14 amino acids. Trimming shortened V by 7 bases and J by 1 base, and 13 bases separated the two germline ends. Germline V CDR1 and CDR2: MDHEN, SYDVKM. As to this clonotype: What it binds is not known.

The sample consisted of PBMCs. The clonotype was recovered from a human donor in good health (CMV status not recorded). Some clones in this sample may be carry-over from other donors' samples. The V and J genes are TRBV28 and TRBJ1-1; unclear D gene. CDR3 sequence reads: CASISATANTEAFF. In nucleotides, the CDR3 is TGTGCCAGCATCTCCGCTACAGCGAACACTGAAGCTTTCTTT. Looking up the rest from reference TRBV28 and TRBJ1-1 gives the full variable domain: DVKVTQSSRYLVKRTGEKVFLECVQDMDHENMFWYRQDPGLGLRLIYFSYDVKMKEKGDIPEGYSVSREKKERFSLILESASTNQTSMYLCASISATANTEAFFGQGTRLTVV.